The 25 T cell receptor beta chains below come from one sample, sequenced in a study of T-cell memory formation after mild COVID-19. TCRdb called the 5' RACE reads again in MiXCR, with one record for every CDR3 protein. The sample yields 240,000 or so distinct CDR3 sequences, 8% to 10% seen once. Sequencing was performed on PBMCs or a T cell subset sorted from them (not recorded which). The receptor set was obtained from a young man who had mild COVID-19 (a few samples of this study predate the infection). Cell type and time point are not known.

The chain carries TRBV13 and TRBJ1-2; TRBD1 matches 8 bases. The V gene end was trimmed by 5 bases and the J gene end by 7 bases; junction bases not matched to a gene: 12. Per the germline V gene, CDR1 is PRHDT and CDR2 is FYEKMQ (reference sequence). The CDR3 contains 15 residues. This CDR3 reads CASSRGTGDVAGYTF. The CDR3 region has the DNA TGTGCCAGCAGCCGTGGGACAGGTGATGTGGCTGGCTACACCTTC.

This chain uses TRBV7-2 with TRBJ1-6, with D tentatively TRBD1 (6 bases). This CDR3 contains 14 residues. V was trimmed by 5 bases and J by 3 bases, leaving 8 bases between them. Germline V gene data show CDR1 as SGHTA and CDR2 as FQGNSA. The CDR3 reads CASSRTDYNSPLHF. The CDR3 DNA reads as TGTGCCAGCAGCCGGACAGACTATAATTCACCCCTCCACTTT.

The V and J genes are TRBV5-1 and TRBJ2-1, with 10 bases fitting TRBD2. Per the germline V gene, CDR1 is SGHRS and CDR2 is YFSETQ. J was trimmed by 6 bases and V by 5 bases; bases with no gene match: 8. This CDR3 is 15 amino acids long. CDR3 sequence: CASSLSGGAVNEQFF. CDR3 coding DNA: TGCGCCAGCAGTTTAAGCGGGGGGGCAGTCAATGAGCAGTTCTTC.

This clonotype has a handful of counts. The rearrangement links TRBV7-2 to TRBJ1-6; D is perhaps TRBD1 (5 bases). The germline gives CDR1 SGHTA, CDR2 FQGNSA. V lost 6 bases and J 3 bases, leaving 12 bases between the germline ends. This CDR3 has 15 amino acids. The CDR3 DNA reads TGTGCCAGCAGGCTACGGGACTTCTATAATTCACCCCTCCACTTT. This codes for CASRLRDFYNSPLHF.

This clonotype showed up just a few times. CDR3 loop: CASIQALQGPNEKLFF. In DNA form, the CDR3 reads TGTGCCAGCATCCAAGCTCTACAGGGCCCTAATGAAAAACTGTTTTTT. The chain recombines TRBV7-2 with TRBJ1-4; possible D gene TRBD1, 6 bases. The CDR3 length is 16 residues. The germline V gene encodes CDR1 SGHTA and CDR2 FQGNSA. Trimming removed 7 bases at V and 3 bases at J, with 18 bases between.

This clonotype showed up many times. The chain recombines TRBV7-3 with TRBJ2-3; D not certain. This CDR3 region has 15 residues. V was cut by 0 bases and J by 3 bases, with 10 bases left in between. Per germline, CDR1 SGHTA and CDR2 FQGTGA. Here the CDR3 reads CASSLTGSLTDTQYF. DNA of the CDR3: TGTGCCAGCAGCTTAACAGGCTCCCTTACAGATACGCAGTATTTT.

In this sample, this clonotype turned up a few times. The gene calls are TRBV29-1 and TRBJ2-5, with TRBD2 matching over 10 bases. The CDR3 is 14 amino acids. Looked up from germline, CDR1 is SQVTM and CDR2 is ANQGSEA. With 4 bases clipped from V and 3 bases from J, the junction kept 5 bases outside the gene matches. CDR3 region: CSVAGLAGEETQYF. The CDR3 nucleotides read TGCAGCGTTGCTGGGCTAGCGGGGGAAGAGACCCAGTACTTC.

This clonotype was counted between two and nine times. This chain uses TRBV10-2 with TRBJ1-1; 12 bases are a match to TRBD1. Per germline, CDR1 WSHSY and CDR2 SAAADI. This CDR3 comprises 17 residues. Germline trimming cut 2 bases from V and 7 bases from J; bases unmatched to any gene: 11. CDR3 in DNA: TGCGCCAGCAGTGAGCCTCGGGACAGGGGGCAAGGAAATGAAGCTTTCTTT. Residues: CASSEPRDRGQGNEAFF.

Many counts were recorded for this clonotype. This sequence joins TRBV7-2 and TRBJ1-5; 8 bases agree with TRBD1. V was clipped by 3 bases and J by 7 bases; unmatched bases: 2. Germline V gene lookup returns CDR1 SGHTA and CDR2 FQGNSA. The CDR3 loop spans 13 amino acids. The CDR3 loop reads CASSLTGEQPQHF. In DNA, the CDR3 is TGTGCCAGCAGCTTGACAGGGGAACAGCCCCAGCATTTT. Looking up the rest from reference TRBV7-2 and TRBJ1-5 gives the full variable domain: GAGVSQSPSNKVTEKGKDVELRCDPISGHTALYWYRQSLGQGLEFLIYFQGNSAPDKSGLPSDRFSAERTGGSVSTLTIQRTQQEDSAVYLCASSLTGEQPQHFGDGTRLSIL.

V gene TRBV7-2 combines with J gene TRBJ1-6; D call uncertain. This CDR3 has 15 residues. Trimming left V 5 bases short and J 0 bases short, with 8 bases between. CDR1 and CDR2 from the germline V gene are SGHTA and FQGNSA. The CDR3 spells CASSRRSSYNSPLHF. DNA of the CDR3: TGTGCCAGCAGCCGGCGGAGCTCCTATAATTCACCCCTCCACTTT.

This clonotype was picked up a small number of times. J is TRBJ1-3 and V is TRBV7-9, with D unresolved. The CDR3 sequence is 16 residues long. The germline CDR1 and CDR2 sequences are SEHNR and FQNEAQ (reference sequence). Trimming left V 5 bases short and J 0 bases short, with 14 bases between. The CDR3 spells CASSRGWGYSGNTIYF. The CDR3 nucleotides are TGTGCCAGCAGCCGAGGGTGGGGATACTCTGGAAACACCATATATTTT.

The table lists this clonotype with a few counts. The rearrangement uses TRBV12-3 or TRBV12-4 and TRBJ1-4; no definite D call. V was cut by 5 bases and J by 1 base, with 2 bases left in between. The CDR3 runs to 12 residues. The CDR3 nucleotides read TGTGCCAGCAGTAAAACTAATGAAAAACTGTTTTTT. Protein: CASSKTNEKLFF.

The V gene is TRBV7-9, the J gene TRBJ2-3, with D unresolved. V lost 0 bases to trimming and J lost 2 bases, with 9 bases between them. CDR1 and CDR2 (germline): SEHNR, FQNEAQ (reference sequence). The CDR3 extends over 15 amino acids. The CDR3 here is CASSLATGHTDTQYF. CDR3 sequence (DNA): TGTGCCAGCAGCTTAGCGACCGGGCACACAGATACGCAGTATTTT.

This chain connects TRBV2 to TRBJ1-6; unclear D gene. V was clipped by 3 bases and J by 8 bases, with 5 bases between them. CDR1 and CDR2 from the germline V gene are SNHLY and FYNNEI. CDR3 length: 12 residues. This CDR3 is CASSEVYSPLHF. The CDR3 region has the DNA TGTGCCAGCAGTGAGGTGTATTCACCCCTCCACTTT.

This clonotype was observed many times. The V and J genes are TRBV30 and TRBJ1-2; D ambiguous. V was shortened by 0 bases and J by 2 bases, with 7 bases between the two germline ends. CDR1 and CDR2 (germline): GTSNPN, SVGIG (reference sequence). The CDR3 runs to 13 residues. As DNA, the CDR3 is TGTGCCTGGAGTGTTGCCTCGAACTATGGCTACACCTTC. Encoded protein: CAWSVASNYGYTF.

The chain is built from TRBV7-9 and TRBJ1-4; unclear D gene. The germline V and J ends were trimmed by 5 bases and 8 bases, with 15 bases remaining between them. Germline V gives CDR1 SEHNR, CDR2 FQNEAQ (reference sequence). The CDR3 runs to 14 residues. This CDR3 is CASSNRASGEKLFF. DNA for the CDR3: TGTGCCAGCAGCAACCGGGCCTCCGGCGAAAAACTGTTTTTT.

This clonotype was counted only a few times. The chain uses TRBV13 and TRBJ1-1; 8 bases fit TRBD1. CDR1 is PRHDT, CDR2 FYEKMQ, per germline (reference sequence). Trimming removed 6 bases from V and 6 bases from J; junction bases left unmatched: 9. The CDR3 loop spans 14 amino acids. CDR3 residues: CASRGSGGWSEAFF. CDR3 DNA: TGTGCCAGCAGGGGTTCAGGGGGCTGGTCTGAAGCTTTCTTT.

J is TRBJ1-1 and V is TRBV7-9; D unresolved. CDR1 and CDR2 (germline): SEHNR, FQNEAQ (reference sequence). Between the trimmed V and J ends, which lost 4 bases and 0 bases, there was a span of 12 bases. The CDR3 extends over 15 amino acids. CDR3 amino acids: CASSSHNSMNTEAFF. The CDR3 DNA reads TGTGCCAGCAGCTCCCATAACTCCATGAACACTGAAGCTTTCTTT.

This clonotype was detected a few times. V usage is TRBV5-5 and J usage is TRBJ2-1; D is undetermined. Germline V CDR1 and CDR2: SGHKS, YYEKEE (reference sequence). The CDR3 has 11 residues. With 1 base removed from V and 10 bases from J, the gap between germline ends came to 6 bases. The CDR3 loop reads CASSLYFEQFF. CDR3 nucleotide sequence: TGTGCCAGCAGCTTGTACTTCGAGCAGTTCTTC.

This clonotype was seen a handful of times. The V gene is TRBV7-9, the J gene TRBJ1-5; D is possibly TRBD1 (6 bases). Between the trimmed V and J ends, which lost 8 bases and 3 bases, there was a span of 14 bases. The CDR3 is 14 amino acids. Per the germline V gene, CDR1 is SEHNR and CDR2 is FQNEAQ (reference sequence). The CDR3: CASGSGQYNQPQHF. The CDR3 bases are TGTGCCAGCGGTAGCGGACAGTACAATCAGCCCCAGCATTTT.

The chain couples TRBV7-2 to TRBJ1-3, with D tentatively TRBD1 (6 bases). In germline, CDR1 is SGHTA, CDR2 FQGNSA. V was pared by 4 bases and J by 7 bases, with 14 bases between. This CDR3 has 14 amino acids. The CDR3 here is CASSSNTGLNTIYF. CDR3 nucleotides: TGTGCCAGCAGCTCAAACACAGGGCTGAACACCATATATTTT.

This clonotype showed up just a few times. V and J are TRBV11-1 and TRBJ1-1; perhaps TRBD1 as D (5 bases). In germline, CDR1 is SGHAT, CDR2 FQDESV (reference sequence). This CDR3 has 13 residues. Trimming took off 2 bases at V and 3 bases at J, with 7 bases between the two ends. The CDR3 here is CASSLPRDTEAFF. CDR3 in DNA: TGTGCCAGCAGCTTACCCAGGGACACTGAAGCTTTCTTT.

In this sample, this clonotype turned up many times. This chain joins TRBV25-1 and TRBJ2-3; no reliable D call. In germline, CDR1 is MGHDK, CDR2 SYGVNS. V was cut by 6 bases and J by 4 bases, with 11 bases left in between. This CDR3 has 13 amino acids. In DNA, the CDR3 is TGTGCCAGCAGCTTCCCGGGCGCAGATACGCAGTATTTT. Its translation is CASSFPGADTQYF.

The CDR3 is CASSQDPLRAREQYF. The CDR3 nucleotides read TGTGCCAGCAGCCAAGATCCTTTGAGGGCCCGGGAGCAGTACTTC. V and J are TRBV4-2 and TRBJ2-7; tentative D call: TRBD2 (5 bases). Germline CDR1 reads LGHNA; CDR2 reads YNFKEQ. This CDR3 is 15 amino acids long. V gave up 0 bases and J gave up 7 bases, with 16 bases separating them.

In its sample, this clonotype was seen many times. This sequence joins TRBV3-1 and TRBJ2-7, with a possible D match to TRBD1 (5 bases). Between the trimmed V and J ends, which lost 4 bases and 3 bases, there was a span of 13 bases. Germline V gene data show CDR1 as LGHDT and CDR2 as YNNKEL (reference sequence). The CDR3 has 14 residues. The CDR3 protein is CASSRGSPGYEQYF. CDR3 nucleotides: TGTGCCAGCAGCCGGGGCAGTCCTGGCTACGAGCAGTACTTC.